Only a few counts were recorded for the clone carrying this T cell receptor (gamma chain). The TCRdb record carries a much larger clone's protein, which differs from this DNA's translation at residues 15 and 17; a read error is the likely cause, and the protein listed here is the DNA translation. TCRdb processed the multiplex PCR reads again with the CATT caller. The table has roughly 32,000 gamma-chain clones, more than 1.4% seen once. This specimen belongs to a study of γδ T cells in repeated Plasmodium falciparum infection. The CDR3 contains 18 residues. The germline V gene encodes CDR1 GITISATS and CDR2 ISYDGTV (reference sequence). Bulk repertoires came from Vgamma9/Vdelta2+ or Vdelta2-negative gammadelta T cells flow-sorted from PBMC.

Sequencing used gamma-delta T cells from blood. This receptor was obtained from a pool of human donors (malaria-infected and uninfected, not separated). V and J are TRGV9 and TRGJP. With the DNA end fitting TRGJP1 better, the J assignment may be wrong. CDR3: CALWEDNKGELGKKTKIF. The CDR3 coding sequence is TGTGCCTTGTGGGAGGACAATAAGGGGGAGTTGGGCAAAAAAACCAAGATATTT.